Below, 18 T cell receptor beta chains from the same sample are listed, as sequenced in a study of shared clonotypes between healthy human individuals. Profiled with immunoSEQ multiplex PCR; TCRdb holds only in-frame clones, not every one. Of over 400,000 clones in the sample, around 85% were seen once. The material sequenced was PBMCs. Receptors were obtained from a woman aged 40 to 50 in good health. Some clones in this sample may be carry-over from other donors' samples.

This clone was seen a handful of times. This likely reflects a read error, since a far larger clone is one base away. The chain employs TRBV30 and TRBJ2-7, with 8 nucleotides matching TRBD1. Germline V gives CDR1 GTSNPN, CDR2 SVGIG (reference sequence). V trimming: 7 bases; J trimming: 4 bases; junction bases outside the gene matches: 15. This CDR3 has 15 amino acids. The CDR3 loop is CALISLQGAFYEQYF. CDR3 DNA sequence: TGTGCCTTGATATCCCTGCAGGGGGCTTTTTACGAGCAGTACTTC.

Points on this clone: Since a far larger clone is one base different, this is likely a read error. A read error is likely, as this CDR3 ends without the conserved phenylalanine or tryptophan. The chain uses TRBV20-1 and TRBJ1-1; D gene unclear. This CDR3 contains 11 residues. Germline V gene data show CDR1 as DFQATT and CDR2 as SNEGSKA (reference sequence). V was clipped by 6 bases and J by 1 base, with 6 bases between them. The CDR3 DNA reads TGCAGTGCGCTTCAGAACACTGAAGCTTTCCTT. Its protein is CSALQNTEAFL.

The chain employs TRBV18 and TRBJ2-2, with TRBD2 as a possible D gene (6 bases). The germline gives CDR1 KGHSH, CDR2 LQKENI. V was clipped by 5 bases and J by 2 bases, with 15 bases between them. This CDR3 spans 16 amino acids. The CDR3 loop reads CASSSPTGLNTGELFF. CDR3 nucleotide sequence: TGTGCCAGCTCATCTCCGACGGGACTCAACACCGGGGAGCTGTTTTTT.

In this sample, this clone turned up a few times. This chain uses TRBV10-3 with TRBJ1-2; 11 nucleotides line up with TRBD1. Germline CDR1 and CDR2: ENHRY and SYGVKD. Trimming at V came to 4 bases and at J to 4 bases, leaving 5 bases not matched to a gene. This CDR3 comprises 15 residues. The CDR3 bases are TGTGCCATCAGTGTAGGACAGGGGGCTGGCTATGGCTACACCTTC. Protein sequence: CAISVGQGAGYGYTF.

In this sample, this clone turned up many times. Additional DNA sequences in this sample encode the identical CDR3. The J gene is TRBJ2-7, the V gene TRBV4-2; tentative D call: TRBD1 (6 bases). Trimming removed 4 bases from V and 2 bases from J, with 12 bases in between. In germline, CDR1 is LGHNA, CDR2 YNFKEQ. CDR3 length: 14 amino acids. As DNA, the CDR3 is TGTGCCAGCAGCCGCGAGGACAGAACCTACGAGCAGTACTTC. Translation: CASSREDRTYEQYF.

This sequence joins TRBV10-3 and TRBJ2-5; tentative D call: TRBD1 (7 bases). The J call may be incorrect, as the DNA end agrees better with TRBJ2-7. The CDR3 covers 13 residues. Germline V gene data show CDR1 as ENHRY and CDR2 as SYGVKD. The CDR3 region has the DNA TGTGCCAGCATGACCGGAGGGGGCGACGAGCAGTACTTC. It is translated as CASMTGGGDEQYF.

A remark on this clone: Distinct nucleotide sequences in the sample also encode this CDR3. This chain uses TRBV30 with TRBJ2-5; TRBD2 is a possible D gene (6 bases). V lost 3 bases and J 4 bases, leaving 6 bases between the germline ends. Germline V gene data show CDR1 as GTSNPN and CDR2 as SVGIG (reference sequence). This CDR3 has 11 residues. This CDR3 reads CAWSGGETQYF. CDR3 DNA: TGTGCCTGGAGCGGGGGAGAGACCCAGTACTTC.

Concerning this clone: The junction departs from germline at one end; a sequencing error may be responsible. J is TRBJ2-7 and V is TRBV29-1; the D gene is possibly TRBD2 (6 bases). Germline-derived CDR1 and CDR2 are SQVTM and ANQGSEA. This CDR3 is 14 amino acids long. The CDR3 loop is CSVEGRLGSSEQYF. Written as DNA, the CDR3 is TGCAGCGTTGAAGGCCGACTAGGGTCCTCCGAGCAGTACTTC.

The genes are TRBV11-3 and TRBJ2-1; no clear D. This CDR3 has 13 amino acids. Trimming removed 5 bases from V and 5 bases from J, with 10 bases in between. Germline CDR1 is SGHNT and CDR2 is YENEEA. The CDR3 nucleotides are TGTGCCAGCAGCCCCGGACGGCACAATGAGCAGTTCTTC. It is translated as CASSPGRHNEQFF.

This clone was detected ten times or more. Other DNA variants within this sample encode the same CDR3. This chain uses TRBV11-1 with TRBJ2-7; 13 bases align to TRBD2. Losses at the gene ends were 3 bases for V and 6 bases for J; bases not matched to a gene: 5. This CDR3 is built from 15 residues. Germline-derived CDR1 and CDR2 are SGHAT and FQDESV (reference sequence). For the CDR3, the DNA is TGTGCCAGCAGCTTTGGGGGACTAGCGGGAAGCGAGCAGTACTTC. It translates to CASSFGGLAGSEQYF.

This sequence joins TRBV28 and TRBJ2-1, with a weak D call TRBD2 (6 bases). V was trimmed by 7 bases and J by 8 bases, leaving 18 bases between them. Per germline, CDR1 MDHEN and CDR2 SYDVKM. The CDR3 extends over 14 amino acids. CDR3 amino acids: CASKDYHGNYEQFF. The DNA for the CDR3 is TGTGCCAGCAAGGACTATCATGGCAATTATGAGCAGTTCTTC. Drawing the rest from reference TRBV28 and TRBJ2-1, the complete variable domain is DVKVTQSSRYLVKRTGEKVFLECVQDMDHENMFWYRQDPGLGLRLIYFSYDVKMKEKGDIPEGYSVSREKKERFSLILESASTNQTSMYLCASKDYHGNYEQFFGPGTRLTVL.

V usage is TRBV4-2 and J usage is TRBJ2-3, with D possibly called TRBD1 or TRBD2 (6 bases each). Germline V gene data show CDR1 as LGHNA and CDR2 as YNFKEQ. This CDR3 has 16 residues. V gave up 0 bases and J gave up 1 base, with 11 bases separating them. In DNA form, the CDR3 reads TGTGCCAGCAGCCAAGATCGGGGGCAACGCACAGATACGCAGTATTTT. Translation: CASSQDRGQRTDTQYF.

The J gene is TRBJ2-3, the V gene TRBV5-8; 8 positions match TRBD1. Per the germline V gene, CDR1 is SGHTS and CDR2 is YDEGEE. The CDR3 loop spans 16 amino acids. V dropped 4 bases and J dropped 1; count of bases not matched to a gene: 8. The CDR3 here is CASSKDRGPRTDTQYF. CDR3 nucleotide sequence: TGTGCCAGCAGCAAAGACAGGGGACCCCGCACAGATACGCAGTATTTT.

The gene calls are TRBV30 and TRBJ2-3, with D unclear. Germline V lookup: CDR1 GTSNPN, CDR2 SVGIG (reference sequence). Trimming left V 0 bases short and J 0 bases short, with 7 bases between. This CDR3 is 14 amino acids long. CDR3 sequence: CAWSVGPSTDTQYF. The CDR3 DNA follows: TGTGCCTGGAGTGTAGGACCGAGCACAGATACGCAGTATTTT.

About this clone: A far larger clone differs by one base, so this is likely a read error. The rearrangement links TRBV28 to TRBJ2-5; 7 bases are shared with TRBD2. Germline values: CDR1 MDHEN, CDR2 SYDVKM. The V gene end was trimmed by 6 bases and the J gene end by 5 bases; junction bases not matched to a gene: 12. This CDR3 has 15 amino acids. CDR3 in amino acids: CASRQTSWRPETQYF. The CDR3 DNA follows: TGTGCCAGCAGACAGACTAGCTGGAGGCCGGAGACCCAGTACTTC.

This clone has a handful of counts. A much larger clone differs by one base, so this may be a read error. This chain links TRBV5-8 with TRBJ2-5; 13 nucleotides line up with TRBD2. The germline V gene encodes CDR1 SGHTS and CDR2 YDEGEE. This CDR3 has 15 amino acids. This CDR3 reads CASSLGLAGVSEQHF. CDR3 bases: TGTGCCAGCAGCCTCGGACTAGCGGGAGTGAGCGAGCAGCACTTC.

The chain links TRBV18 to TRBJ2-1; possible D gene TRBD2, 5 bases. The CDR3 consists of 13 residues. CDR1 KGHSH and CDR2 LQKENI come from the germline V gene. Trimming removed 0 bases at V and 9 bases at J, with 9 bases between. The CDR3 sequence is CASSPPGSVEQFF. The CDR3 DNA follows: TGTGCCAGCTCACCACCGGGGAGCGTTGAGCAGTTCTTC. Based on the CDR3 plus reference TRBV18 and TRBJ2-1, the full variable domain is NAGVMQNPRHLVRRRGQEARLRCSPMKGHSHVYWYRQLPEEGLKFMVYLQKENIIDESGMPKERFSAEFPKEGPSILRIQQVVRGDSAAYFCASSPPGSVEQFFGPGTRLTVL.

This chain uses TRBV10-3 with TRBJ2-1, with a weak D call TRBD2 (5 bases). CDR3 size: 16 residues. The germline CDR1 and CDR2 sequences are ENHRY and SYGVKD. V lost 7 bases, J lost 8 bases, and 24 bases lay in between. The CDR3 is CAITSSRGSVGDEQFF. DNA of the CDR3: TGTGCCATCACTTCGAGTCGGGGATCGGTTGGGGATGAGCAGTTCTTC.